This entry describes one TCR beta chain. The target antigen is unknown. Cultured CD4+ T cell DNA underwent sequencing with the Oncomine TCR Beta short-read assay. The authors extracted genomic DNA from cultured CD4+ T cells. Using its own MiXCR run on the PCR reads, TCRdb lists one record per CDR3 protein. There are about 26,000 distinct CDR3 sequences in the sample; 41% occur only once, and over 4% lies in the top ten. The CDR3 extends over 16 amino acids. Trimming shortened V by 0 bases and J by 8 bases, and 17 bases separated the two germline ends. The germline V gene encodes CDR1 DFQATT and CDR2 SNEGSKA (reference sequence). These data belong to a study of vaccination and CD4 T cells after COVID-19. At the level of the study: Convalescent donors totaled six males and four females, including two who were Hispanic. Study results and limitations: Only post-vaccination samples contained a median approximately 84% of the reactive clones in convalescent patients.

As to time point: late sampling 161 to 241 days after vaccination in three convalescent patients. Treatment in this sample: approximately nine-day PBMC culture with coronavirus spike peptide pools or control peptides (ViraFEST assay). Alongside about 10 IU/ml IL-2 and 7.5 to 10 ug/ml peptide pools, PBMCs were cultured at a few million per well. The receptor's source is a human donor who had recovered from COVID-19. The chain combines TRBV20-1 with TRBJ1-6, with a weak D call TRBD1 (5 bases). The sample in question was CD4+ T cells from blood, cultured in vitro, obtained about 7 months after SARS-CoV-2 vaccination. Here the CDR3 reads CSARDFGGVWDSPLHF. CDR3 in DNA: TGCAGTGCTAGAGATTTCGGAGGGGTCTGGGATTCACCCCTCCACTTT.